The text below deals with one T cell receptor beta chain. Its antigen is not known. The data belong to a study of a mutant IDH1 vaccine in newly diagnosed glioma. Study details: Treatment recipients were about 62% male and around 40% female, and their mean age was approximately 42 years. Therapy received beforehand was radiotherapy, temozolomide, or both, with most patients given both. General study results and limits: The occurrence of vaccine-induced immune responses was seen in around 95% of patients.

Indicated time point: baseline, week 1 (first vaccination visit). Treatment indicated: pre-vaccination baseline after standard-of-care therapy. In every donor, the tumor was a new WHO grade 3 or 4 IDH1-mutant, ATRX-lost astrocytoma. The CDR3 contains 11 residues. Germline lookup yields CDR1 SEHNR and CDR2 FQNEAQ (reference sequence). The ends were cut back, 5 bases at V and 9 bases at J, with 8 bases in the middle. Here immunoSEQ multiplex PCR was the method, and the copy in TCRdb shows in-frame clones only, minus some. The sample consists of around 60,000 clones, more than 85% of them appearing once.

This TCR was recovered from a man aged 50 to 59 with glioma. This chain links TRBV7-9 with TRBJ1-5, with D uncertain. Sequenced material: PBMCs, taken from a glioma patient treated with radiotherapy, temozolomide or both. The CDR3 loop reads CASSTLGPQHF. The CDR3 nucleotides read TGTGCCAGCAGCACCCTCGGGCCCCAGCATTTT. Full variable domain (rest looked up from reference TRBV7-9 and TRBJ1-5): DTGVSQNPRHKITKRGQNVTFRCDPISEHNRLYWYRQTLGQGPEFLTYFQNEAQLEKSRLLSDRFSAERPKGSFSTLEIQRTEQGDSAMYLCASSTLGPQHFGDGTRLSIL.